This section outlines one T cell receptor beta chain sequence together with its context. One entry per CDR3 protein, called by TCRdb with MiXCR from the RT-PCR reads. The repertoire has about 520,000 distinct CDR3 sequences, approximately 24% of them found once; the top ten carry approximately 2%. This record belongs to a study of response to subunit inactivated influenza vaccine. This specimen consisted of CD4+ T cells sorted from PBMCs, obtained 5 to 6 days after vaccination. This receptor was identified in a man in his fifties who received an inactivated influenza vaccine.

In DNA form, the CDR3 reads TGTGCCATCAGTGCAGAGCCTCCTACTTTCTCCTACGAGCAGTACTTC. Encoded protein: CAISAEPPTFSYEQYF. V and J are TRBV10-3 and TRBJ2-7, with D unclear. Germline values: CDR1 ENHRY, CDR2 SYGVKD. This CDR3 is 16 amino acids long. V dropped 4 bases and J dropped 0 bases, with 16 bases sitting between them.